The clone carrying this TCR beta chain was detected only once. Antigen unknown. Naive CD8 cells comprised CD45RO-negative, CCR7-positively selected cells, excluding terminally differentiated effector memory CD45RA+ cells. Assay used: immunoSEQ multiplex PCR; TCRdb lists only in-frame clones, some missing. Altogether more than 2 million clones are present, just under 95% being singletons, with the ten largest covering around 1.7%. The sample comes from a study of shared clonotypes between healthy human individuals. Overall study results and limits: A few donors held 5% to 5.5% of naive CD4 clonotypes in common.

The specimen sequenced was naive CD8+ T cells from PBMCs. The receptor was derived from a young man in good health. Some clones in this sample may be carry-over from other donors' samples.

CDR3: CASSSIDGSSGANVLTF. The CDR3 DNA sequence: TGTGCCAGCAGCTCAATCGACGGGAGCTCTGGGGCCAACGTCCTGACTTTC. The V gene is TRBV13, the J gene TRBJ2-6, with D possibly matching TRBD2 (6 bases). V gave up 4 bases and J gave up 0 bases, with 13 bases separating them. There are 17 residues in the CDR3. Germline V gene lookup returns CDR1 PRHDT and CDR2 FYEKMQ (reference sequence).